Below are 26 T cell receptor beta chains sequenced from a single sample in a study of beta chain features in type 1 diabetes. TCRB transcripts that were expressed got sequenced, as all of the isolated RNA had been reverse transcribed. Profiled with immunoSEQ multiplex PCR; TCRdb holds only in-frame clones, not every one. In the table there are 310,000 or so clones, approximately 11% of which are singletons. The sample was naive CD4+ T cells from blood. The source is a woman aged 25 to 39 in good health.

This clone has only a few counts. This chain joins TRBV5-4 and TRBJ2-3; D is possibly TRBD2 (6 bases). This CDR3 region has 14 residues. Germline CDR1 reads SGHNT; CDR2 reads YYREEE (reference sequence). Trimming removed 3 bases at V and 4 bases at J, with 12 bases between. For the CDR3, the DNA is TGTGCCAGCAGCTCACTAGCAGGGTCAGATACGCAGTATTTT. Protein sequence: CASSSLAGSDTQYF. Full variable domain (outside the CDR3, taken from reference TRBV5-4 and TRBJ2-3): ETGVTQSPTHLIKTRGQQVTLRCSSQSGHNTVSWYQQALGQGPQFIFQYYREEENGRGNFPPRFSGLQFPNYSSELNVNALELDDSALYLCASSSLAGSDTQYFGPGTRLTVL.

The CDR3 sequence: CASIDGAGAKNIQYF. Written as DNA, the CDR3 is TGTGCCAGTATTGATGGAGCGGGAGCCAAAAACATTCAGTACTTC. The rearrangement links TRBV19 to TRBJ2-4, with D perhaps matching TRBD2 (6 bases). V was trimmed by 7 bases and J by 0 bases, leaving 13 bases between them. The CDR3 sequence is 15 residues long. Germline V gives CDR1 LNHDA, CDR2 SQIVND (reference sequence).

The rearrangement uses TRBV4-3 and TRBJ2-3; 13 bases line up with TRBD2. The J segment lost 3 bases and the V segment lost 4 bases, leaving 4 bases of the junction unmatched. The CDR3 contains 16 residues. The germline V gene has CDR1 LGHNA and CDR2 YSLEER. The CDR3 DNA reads TGCGCCAGCAGCCCCAGGACTAGCGGGAGAACAGATACGCAGTATTTT. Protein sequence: CASSPRTSGRTDTQYF.

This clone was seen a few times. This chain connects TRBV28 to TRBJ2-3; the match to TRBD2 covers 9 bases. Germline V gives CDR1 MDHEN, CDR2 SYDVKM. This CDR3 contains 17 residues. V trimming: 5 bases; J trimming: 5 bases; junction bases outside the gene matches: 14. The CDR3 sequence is CASSPTIIAGARDTQYF. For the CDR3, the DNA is TGTGCCAGCAGTCCTACTATTATAGCGGGAGCCAGAGATACGCAGTATTTT.

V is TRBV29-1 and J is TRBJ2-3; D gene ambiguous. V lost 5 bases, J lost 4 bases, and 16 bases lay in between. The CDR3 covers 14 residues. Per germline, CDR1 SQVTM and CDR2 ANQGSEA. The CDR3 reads CSVRRLEYADTQYF. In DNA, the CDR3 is TGCAGCGTTCGGCGACTCGAATATGCAGATACGCAGTATTTT.

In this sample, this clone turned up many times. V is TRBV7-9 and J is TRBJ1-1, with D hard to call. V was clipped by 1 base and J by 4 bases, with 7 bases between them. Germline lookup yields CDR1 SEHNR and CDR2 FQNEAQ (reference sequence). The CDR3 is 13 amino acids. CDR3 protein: CASSLGGITEAFF. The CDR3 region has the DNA TGTGCCAGCAGCTTAGGAGGAATCACTGAAGCTTTCTTT.

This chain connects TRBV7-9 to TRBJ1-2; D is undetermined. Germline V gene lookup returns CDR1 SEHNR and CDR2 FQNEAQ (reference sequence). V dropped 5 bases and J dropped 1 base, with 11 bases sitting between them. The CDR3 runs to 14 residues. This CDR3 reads CASSPIGDNYGYTF. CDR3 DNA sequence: TGTGCCAGCAGCCCGATCGGGGATAACTATGGCTACACCTTC.

The CDR3 protein is CASSLATELAGYETQYF. CDR3 bases: TGTGCCAGCAGCTTAGCGACCGAACTAGCGGGTTATGAGACCCAGTACTTC. The gene calls are TRBV7-2 and TRBJ2-5, with 9 positions matching TRBD2. From germline, CDR1 is SGHTA and CDR2 FQGNSA. V dropped 0 bases and J dropped 5; count of bases not matched to a gene: 10. The CDR3 totals 17 residues.

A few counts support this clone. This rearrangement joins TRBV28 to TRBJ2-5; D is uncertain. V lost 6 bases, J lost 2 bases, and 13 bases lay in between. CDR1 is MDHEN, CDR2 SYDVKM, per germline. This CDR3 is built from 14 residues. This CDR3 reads CASSLPRRQETQYF. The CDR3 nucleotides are TGTGCCAGCAGCCTACCTCGCCGTCAAGAGACCCAGTACTTC.

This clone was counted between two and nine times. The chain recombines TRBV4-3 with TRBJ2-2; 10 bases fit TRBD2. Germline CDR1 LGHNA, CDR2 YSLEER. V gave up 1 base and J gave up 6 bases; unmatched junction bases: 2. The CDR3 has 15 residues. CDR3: CASSQVAGGAGELFF. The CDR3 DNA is TGCGCCAGCAGCCAAGTAGCGGGAGGTGCCGGGGAGCTGTTTTTT.

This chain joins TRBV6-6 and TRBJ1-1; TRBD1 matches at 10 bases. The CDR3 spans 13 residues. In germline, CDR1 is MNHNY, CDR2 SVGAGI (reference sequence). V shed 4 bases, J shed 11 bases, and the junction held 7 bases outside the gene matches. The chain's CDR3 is CASSFTDRGWAFF. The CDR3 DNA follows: TGTGCCAGCAGTTTCACGGACAGGGGGTGGGCTTTCTTT.

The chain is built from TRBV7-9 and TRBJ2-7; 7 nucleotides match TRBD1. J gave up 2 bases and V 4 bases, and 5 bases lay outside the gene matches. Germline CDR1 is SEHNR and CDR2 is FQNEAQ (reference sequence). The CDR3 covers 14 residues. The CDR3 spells CASSSGTEPYEQYF. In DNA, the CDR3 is TGTGCCAGCAGCTCCGGGACAGAGCCCTACGAGCAGTACTTC.

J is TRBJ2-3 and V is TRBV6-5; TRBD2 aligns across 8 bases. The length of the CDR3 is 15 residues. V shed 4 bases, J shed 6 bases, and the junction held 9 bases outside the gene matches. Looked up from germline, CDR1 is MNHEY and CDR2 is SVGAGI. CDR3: CASSSGGPQGDTQYF. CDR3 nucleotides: TGTGCCAGCAGTTCGGGAGGGCCCCAAGGGGATACGCAGTATTTT.

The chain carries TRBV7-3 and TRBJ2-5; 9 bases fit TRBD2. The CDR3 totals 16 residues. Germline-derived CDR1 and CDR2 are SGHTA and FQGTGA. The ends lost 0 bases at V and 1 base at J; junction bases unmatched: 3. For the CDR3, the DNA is TGTGCCAGCAGCTTAACTAGCGGGAGAGGCCAAGAGACCCAGTACTTC. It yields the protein CASSLTSGRGQETQYF.

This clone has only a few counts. The CDR3 protein is CASSVAPGDTFSGANVLTF. The CDR3 nucleotides are TGTGCCAGCAGCGTAGCTCCGGGAGACACGTTCTCTGGGGCCAACGTCCTGACTTTC. The chain combines TRBV9 with TRBJ2-6; D might be TRBD2 (6 bases). V was pared by 0 bases and J by 0 bases, with 16 bases between. Looked up from germline, CDR1 is SGDLS and CDR2 is YYNGEE. This CDR3 region has 19 residues.

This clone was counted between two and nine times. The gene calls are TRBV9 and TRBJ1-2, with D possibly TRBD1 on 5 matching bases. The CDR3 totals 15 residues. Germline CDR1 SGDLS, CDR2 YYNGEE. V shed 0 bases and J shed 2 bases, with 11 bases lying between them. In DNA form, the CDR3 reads TGTGCCAGCAGCGTAGTCTCGTCAGGGAACTATGGCTACACCTTC. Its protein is CASSVVSSGNYGYTF.

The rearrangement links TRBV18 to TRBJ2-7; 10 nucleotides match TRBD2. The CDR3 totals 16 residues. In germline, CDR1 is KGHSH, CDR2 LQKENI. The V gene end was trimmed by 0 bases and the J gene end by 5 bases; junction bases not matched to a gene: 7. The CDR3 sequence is CASSPPASGSLHEQYF. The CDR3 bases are TGTGCCAGCTCACCACCAGCTAGCGGGAGTCTACACGAGCAGTACTTC.

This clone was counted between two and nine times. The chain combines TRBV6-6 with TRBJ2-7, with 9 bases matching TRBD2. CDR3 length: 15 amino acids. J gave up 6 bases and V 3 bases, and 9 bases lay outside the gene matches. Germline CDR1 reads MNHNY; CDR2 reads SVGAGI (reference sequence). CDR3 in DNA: TGTGCCAGCAGTTATTTTCCGGGACTAGCCGGCGAGCAGTACTTC. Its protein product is CASSYFPGLAGEQYF.

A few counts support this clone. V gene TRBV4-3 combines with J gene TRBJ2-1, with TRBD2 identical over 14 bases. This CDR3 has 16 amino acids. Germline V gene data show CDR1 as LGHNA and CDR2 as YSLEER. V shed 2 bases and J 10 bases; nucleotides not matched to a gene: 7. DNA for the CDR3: TGCGCCAGCAGCCAACCGGGACTAGCGGGAGTAAGAGAGCAGTTCTTC. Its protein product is CASSQPGLAGVREQFF.

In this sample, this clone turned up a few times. The chain's CDR3 is CASSPGSSGSWEQYF. CDR3 DNA sequence: TGTGCCAGCTCACCAGGGTCTAGCGGGAGTTGGGAGCAGTACTTC. The chain carries TRBV18 and TRBJ2-7, with 10 positions matching TRBD2. Germline lookup yields CDR1 KGHSH and CDR2 LQKENI. There are 15 residues in the CDR3. V lost 2 bases, J lost 7 bases, and 8 bases stayed unmatched. The entire variable domain, with the rest obtained from reference TRBV18 and TRBJ2-7, is as follows: NAGVMQNPRHLVRRRGQEARLRCSPMKGHSHVYWYRQLPEEGLKFMVYLQKENIIDESGMPKERFSAEFPKEGPSILRIQQVVRGDSAAYFCASSPGSSGSWEQYFGPGTRLTVT.

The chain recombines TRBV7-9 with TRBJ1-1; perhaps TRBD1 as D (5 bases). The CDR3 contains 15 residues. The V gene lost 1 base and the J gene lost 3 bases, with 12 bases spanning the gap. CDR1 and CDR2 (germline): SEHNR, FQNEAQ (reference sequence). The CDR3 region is CASSLVSGRDTEAFF. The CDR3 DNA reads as TGTGCCAGCAGCTTAGTGTCAGGGAGGGACACTGAAGCTTTCTTT. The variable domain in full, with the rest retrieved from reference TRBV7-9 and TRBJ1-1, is DTGVSQNPRHKITKRGQNVTFRCDPISEHNRLYWYRQTLGQGPEFLTYFQNEAQLEKSRLLSDRFSAERPKGSFSTLEIQRTEQGDSAMYLCASSLVSGRDTEAFFGQGTRLTVV.

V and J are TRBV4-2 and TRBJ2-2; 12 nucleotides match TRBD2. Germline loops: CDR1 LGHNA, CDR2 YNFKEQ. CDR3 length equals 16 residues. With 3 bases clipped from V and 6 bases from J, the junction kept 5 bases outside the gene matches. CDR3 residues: CASSHRLAGVPGELFF. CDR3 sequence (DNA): TGTGCCAGCAGCCATCGACTAGCGGGAGTCCCCGGGGAGCTGTTTTTT.

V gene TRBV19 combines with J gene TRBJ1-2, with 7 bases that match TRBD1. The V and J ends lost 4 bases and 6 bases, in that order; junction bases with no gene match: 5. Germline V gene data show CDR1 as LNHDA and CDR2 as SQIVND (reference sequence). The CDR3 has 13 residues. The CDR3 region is CASSRDRVDGYTF. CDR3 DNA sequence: TGTGCCAGTAGTAGAGACAGGGTGGATGGCTACACCTTC.

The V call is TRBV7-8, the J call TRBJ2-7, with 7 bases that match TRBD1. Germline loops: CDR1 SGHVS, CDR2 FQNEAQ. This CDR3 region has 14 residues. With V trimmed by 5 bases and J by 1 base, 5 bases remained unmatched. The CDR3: CASSRRDRSYEQYF. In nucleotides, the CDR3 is TGTGCCAGCAGCCGCCGGGACAGATCCTACGAGCAGTACTTC.

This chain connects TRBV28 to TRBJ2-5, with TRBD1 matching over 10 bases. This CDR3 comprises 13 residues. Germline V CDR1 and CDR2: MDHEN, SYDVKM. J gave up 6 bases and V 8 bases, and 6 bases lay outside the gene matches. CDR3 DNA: TGTGCCAGCGCAAGACAGGGGGCGAAGACCCAGTACTTC. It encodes CASARQGAKTQYF.

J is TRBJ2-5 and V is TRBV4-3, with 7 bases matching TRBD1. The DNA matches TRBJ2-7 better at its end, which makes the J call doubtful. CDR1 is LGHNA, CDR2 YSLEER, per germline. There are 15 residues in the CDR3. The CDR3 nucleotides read TGCGCCAGCAGCCAAGAAGGTCCAGGGGGCTACGAGCAGTACTTC. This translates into CASSQEGPGGYEQYF.